The clone carrying this T cell receptor beta chain was detected a few times. This entry comes from a study of blood T cell repertoires in COVID-19. This CDR3 is built from 14 residues. The V end lost 4 bases, the J end lost 4 bases, and 14 bases lay between the germline ends. Germline CDR1 is SNHLY and CDR2 is FYNNEI. Here immunoSEQ multiplex PCR was the method, and the copy in TCRdb shows in-frame clones only, minus some. The table shows roughly 250,000 clones, with about 70% occurring only once. This receptor was obtained from a woman older than 75 with acute or convalescent COVID-19. Sequenced: peripheral blood. V is TRBV2 and J is TRBJ2-7; tentative D call: TRBD2 (6 bases). The chain's CDR3 is CASSAQGLKYEQYF. As DNA, the CDR3 is TGTGCCAGCAGTGCCCAGGGACTCAAGTACGAGCAGTACTTC.